The present TCR beta chain was sequenced within a study of OX40 agonist ivuxolimab in advanced cancers. On the study more broadly: Patients were dosed intravenously with ivuxolimab at 0.01 to 10 mg/kg every 2 weeks.

Germline V gene sequence: CDR1 LNHDA, CDR2 SQIVND (reference sequence). The CDR3 covers 14 residues. With 7 bases removed from V and 3 bases from J, the gap between germline ends came to 12 bases. Here immunoSEQ multiplex PCR was the method, and the copy in TCRdb shows in-frame clones only, minus some. The data hold some 100,000 clones, with around 91% observed a single time. Study observations and caveats: Some nonresponders also had low normalized T-cell clonal expansion. Dose levels from 0.1 to 3.0 mg/kg saw CD4+ and CD8+ blood T cells expand clonally by week 6.

Autoimmune disease history or systemic immunosuppression led to patient exclusion. With respect to this clone: Its antigen is undetermined.

The gene calls are TRBV19 and TRBJ2-2; D gene uncertain. The origin of this receptor is an adult with an advanced solid tumor such as melanoma, head and neck, liver or kidney cancer. This specimen consisted of CD4+ or CD8+ T cells sorted from blood, obtained in a trial of the OX40 agonist ivuxolimab. This chain's CDR3 is CASTPIAYTGELFF. Here the CDR3 DNA reads TGTGCCAGTACCCCGATAGCCTACACCGGGGAGCTGTTTTTT. Full variable domain (missing parts from reference TRBV19 and TRBJ2-2): DGGITQSPKYLFRKEGQNVTLSCEQNLNHDAMYWYRQDPGQGLRLIYYSQIVNDFQKGDIAEGYSVSREKKESFPLTVTSAQKNPTAFYLCASTPIAYTGELFFGEGSRLTVL.